The 11 T cell receptor beta chains below all came from one sample that was sequenced in a study of cytomegalovirus exposure and HLA in healthy donors. A multiplex PCR was run with 60 Vbeta primers and 13 Jbeta primers. The protocol was immunoSEQ multiplex PCR, while the TCRdb copy is restricted to in-frame clones and leaves out a portion. The data show some 150,000 clones, with around three quarters seen just once and under 7.5% held by the top ten. Material for sequencing was PBMCs. These receptors were obtained from a man aged 35 to 55 in good health and CMV-seropositive.

The chain joins TRBV10-1 to TRBJ1-1; D may be TRBD1 (6 bases). The CDR3 length is 14 residues. CDR1 is WNHNN and CDR2 is SYGVQD in the germline V gene (reference sequence). Trimming stripped 0 bases from V and 4 bases from J, with 9 bases between. The CDR3 region is CASSESQGTTEAFF. The CDR3 DNA follows: TGCGCCAGCAGTGAGTCGCAGGGGACCACTGAAGCTTTCTTT.

The chain has TRBV10-3 and TRBJ2-5; 10 nucleotides agree with TRBD1. The J segment lost 11 bases and the V segment lost 10 bases, leaving 16 bases of the junction unmatched. There are 14 residues in the CDR3. CDR1 ENHRY and CDR2 SYGVKD come from the germline V gene. CDR3 DNA: TGTGCCACCACGGACAGGGGGTTCCGTAGGGAGCAGTACTTC. Translated, it gives CATTDRGFRREQYF.

The V gene is TRBV7-9, the J gene TRBJ1-1; maybe TRBD1 (6 bases). Germline-derived CDR1 and CDR2 are SEHNR and FQNEAQ (reference sequence). V was clipped by 1 base and J by 3 bases, with 18 bases between them. The CDR3 is made up of 17 amino acids. This CDR3 reads CASSLDLAGVGDTEAFF. The CDR3 DNA sequence: TGTGCCAGCAGCTTAGATCTAGCAGGGGTGGGGGACACTGAAGCTTTCTTT.

The chain joins TRBV6-4 to TRBJ1-5; 10 bases fit TRBD1. CDR1 is MRHNA and CDR2 is SNTAGT in the germline V gene. The V and J ends lost 9 bases and 5 bases, in that order; junction bases with no gene match: 13. The CDR3 runs 16 residues. The CDR3 DNA follows: TGTGCCAGTTTAGAGGAGGACAGGGGGAACTATCAGCCCCAGCATTTT. Amino acid sequence: CASLEEDRGNYQPQHF.

The CDR3 here is CATGTSYSYEQYF. The CDR3 nucleotides are TGTGCCACCGGGACTAGCTACTCCTACGAGCAGTACTTC. This sequence joins TRBV19 and TRBJ2-7; TRBD2 matches at 9 bases. The CDR3 is made up of 13 amino acids. With 10 bases clipped from V and 0 bases from J, the junction kept 4 bases outside the gene matches. Germline-derived CDR1 and CDR2 are LNHDA and SQIVND (reference sequence). Based on the CDR3 plus reference TRBV19 and TRBJ2-7, the full variable domain is DGGITQSPKYLFRKEGQNVTLSCEQNLNHDAMYWYRQDPGQGLRLIYYSQIVNDFQKGDIAEGYSVSREKKESFPLTVTSAQKNPTAFYLCATGTSYSYEQYFGPGTRLTVT.

This chain connects TRBV5-1 to TRBJ1-4; 10 bases line up with TRBD1. The germline V gene encodes CDR1 SGHRS and CDR2 YFSETQ. V shed 4 bases, J shed 7 bases, and the junction held 10 bases outside the gene matches. The CDR3 runs to 16 residues. This chain's CDR3 is CASSVSGTGVSEKLFF. The CDR3 nucleotides read TGCGCCAGCAGCGTTTCCGGGACAGGGGTGAGTGAAAAACTGTTTTTT.

This rearrangement joins TRBV19 to TRBJ2-5; D gene ambiguous. Per germline, CDR1 LNHDA and CDR2 SQIVND (reference sequence). Between the trimmed V and J ends, which lost 4 bases and 4 bases, there was a span of 4 bases. The CDR3 sequence is 11 residues long. The CDR3 spells CASSSLETQYF. The CDR3 bases are TGTGCCAGTAGTAGTCTAGAGACCCAGTACTTC.

This clone was recorded a few times. The chain carries TRBV25-1 and TRBJ2-3; TRBD1 might be the D (5 bases). The CDR3 has 15 residues. Germline V lookup: CDR1 MGHDK, CDR2 SYGVNS. The V and J ends lost 6 bases and 4 bases respectively, with 17 bases between them. The CDR3 nucleotides read TGTGCCAGCAGAGACAGTGGACGCTTCCCAGATACGCAGTATTTT. It encodes CASRDSGRFPDTQYF.

For this clone: At one boundary the junction diverges from the germline segment, which might be a read error. The CDR3 loop is CASSSGLGEQFF. CDR3 DNA: TGTGCTAGCAGCTCCGGACTAGGTGAGCAGTTCTTC. J is TRBJ2-1 and V is TRBV7-7; 7 positions match TRBD2. This CDR3 comprises 12 residues. CDR1 is SSHAT and CDR2 is FNYEAQ in the germline V gene (reference sequence).

The V and J genes are TRBV10-3 and TRBJ1-5; tentative D call: TRBD1 (5 bases). CDR1 is ENHRY, CDR2 SYGVKD, per germline. Trimming took 1 base from V and 9 from J, leaving 10 bases between them. The CDR3 is 13 residues long. The CDR3 DNA reads TGTGCCATCAGTGAGTTGACAGAAACGCCCCAGCATTTT. This codes for CAISELTETPQHF.

This clone was counted a few times. The rearrangement links TRBV28 to TRBJ2-2; 7 nucleotides match TRBD1. Germline CDR1 reads MDHEN; CDR2 reads SYDVKM. There are 18 residues in the CDR3. Losses at the gene ends were 6 bases for V and 6 bases for J; bases not matched to a gene: 19. CDR3 residues: CASRSPYKTGTTSGELFF. The CDR3 bases are TGTGCCAGCAGGTCCCCATATAAGACAGGGACGACGTCCGGGGAGCTGTTTTTT.